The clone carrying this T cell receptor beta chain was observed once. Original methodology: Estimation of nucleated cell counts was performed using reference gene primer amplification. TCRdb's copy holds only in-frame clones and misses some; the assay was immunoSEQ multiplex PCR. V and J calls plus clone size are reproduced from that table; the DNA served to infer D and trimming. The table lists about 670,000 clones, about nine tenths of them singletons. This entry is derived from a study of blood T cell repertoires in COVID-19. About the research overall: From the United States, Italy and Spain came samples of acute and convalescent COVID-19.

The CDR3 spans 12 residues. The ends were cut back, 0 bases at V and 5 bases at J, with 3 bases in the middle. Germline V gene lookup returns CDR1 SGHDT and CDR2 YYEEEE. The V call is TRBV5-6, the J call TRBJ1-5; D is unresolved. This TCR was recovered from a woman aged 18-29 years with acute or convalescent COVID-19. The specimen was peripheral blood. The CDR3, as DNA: TGTGCCAGCAGCTTGGGAGATCAGCCCCAGCATTTT. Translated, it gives CASSLGDQPQHF.